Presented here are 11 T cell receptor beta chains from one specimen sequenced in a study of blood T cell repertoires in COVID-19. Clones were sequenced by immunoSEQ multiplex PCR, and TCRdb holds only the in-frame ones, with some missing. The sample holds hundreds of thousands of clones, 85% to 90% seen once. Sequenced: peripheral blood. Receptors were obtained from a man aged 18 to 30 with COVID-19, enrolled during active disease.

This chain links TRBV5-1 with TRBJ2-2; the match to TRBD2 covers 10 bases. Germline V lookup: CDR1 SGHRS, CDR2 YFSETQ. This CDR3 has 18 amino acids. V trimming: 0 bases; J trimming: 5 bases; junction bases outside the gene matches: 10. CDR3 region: CASSLEPAGGVLTGELFF. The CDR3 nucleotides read TGCGCCAGCAGCTTGGAGCCAGCGGGAGGGGTTTTAACCGGGGAGCTGTTTTTT.

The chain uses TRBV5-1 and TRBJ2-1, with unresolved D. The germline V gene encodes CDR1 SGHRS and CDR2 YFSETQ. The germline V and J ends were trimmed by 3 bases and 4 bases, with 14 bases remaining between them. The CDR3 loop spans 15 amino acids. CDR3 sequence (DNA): TGCGCCAGCAGCTCCAACTCGGGTGGATACAATGAGCAGTTCTTC. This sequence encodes CASSSNSGGYNEQFF. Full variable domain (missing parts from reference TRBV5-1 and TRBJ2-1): KAGVTQTPRYLIKTRGQQVTLSCSPISGHRSVSWYQQTPGQGLQFLFEYFSETQRNKGNFPGRFSGRQFSNSRSEMNVSTLELGDSALYLCASSSNSGGYNEQFFGPGTRLTVL.

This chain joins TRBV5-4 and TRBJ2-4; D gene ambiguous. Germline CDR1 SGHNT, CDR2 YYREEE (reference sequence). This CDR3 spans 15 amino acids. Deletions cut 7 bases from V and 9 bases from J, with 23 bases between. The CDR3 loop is CASSRASGVFSIQYF. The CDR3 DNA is TGTGCCAGCTCCCGTGCTTCGGGTGTCTTTAGCATTCAGTACTTC.

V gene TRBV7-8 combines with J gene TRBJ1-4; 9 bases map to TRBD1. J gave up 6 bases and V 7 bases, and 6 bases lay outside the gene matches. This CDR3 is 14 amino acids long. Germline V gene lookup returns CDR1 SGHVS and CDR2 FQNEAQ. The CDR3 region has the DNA TGTGCCAGCATGGACAGGGGAAAGGATGAAAAACTGTTTTTT. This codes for CASMDRGKDEKLFF.

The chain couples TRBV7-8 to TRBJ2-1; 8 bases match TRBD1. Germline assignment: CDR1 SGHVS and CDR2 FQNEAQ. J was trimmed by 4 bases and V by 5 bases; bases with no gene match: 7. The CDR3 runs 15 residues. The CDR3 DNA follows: TGTGCCAGCAGCCGAAACAGGGGGGCATACAATGAGCAGTTCTTC. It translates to CASSRNRGAYNEQFF.

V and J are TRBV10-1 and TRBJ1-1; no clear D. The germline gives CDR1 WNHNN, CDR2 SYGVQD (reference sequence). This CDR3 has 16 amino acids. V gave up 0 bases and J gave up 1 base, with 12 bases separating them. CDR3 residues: CASSESIARGNTEAFF. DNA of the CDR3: TGCGCCAGCAGTGAGTCAATCGCCAGAGGGAACACTGAAGCTTTCTTT.

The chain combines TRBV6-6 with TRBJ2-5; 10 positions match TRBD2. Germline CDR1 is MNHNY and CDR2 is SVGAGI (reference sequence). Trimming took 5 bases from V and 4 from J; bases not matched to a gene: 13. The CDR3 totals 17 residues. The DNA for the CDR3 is TGTGCCAGCAGTCGCCTCCGTTTAGCGGGAGGAAGAGAGACCCAGTACTTC. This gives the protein CASSRLRLAGGRETQYF.

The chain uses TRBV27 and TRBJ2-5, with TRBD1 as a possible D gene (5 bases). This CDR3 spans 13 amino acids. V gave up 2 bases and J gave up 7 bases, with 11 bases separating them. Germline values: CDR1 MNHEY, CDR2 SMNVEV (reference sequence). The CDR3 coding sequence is TGTGCCAGCAGTTTAACGGCGCAGGGGACCCAGTACTTC. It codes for CASSLTAQGTQYF.

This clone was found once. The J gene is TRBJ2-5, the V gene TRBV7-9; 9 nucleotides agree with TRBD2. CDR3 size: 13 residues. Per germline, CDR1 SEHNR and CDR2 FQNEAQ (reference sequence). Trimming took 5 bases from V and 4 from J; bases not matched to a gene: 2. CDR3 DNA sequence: TGTGCCAGCAGCCGGACTAGCGCAGAGACCCAGTACTTC. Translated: CASSRTSAETQYF.

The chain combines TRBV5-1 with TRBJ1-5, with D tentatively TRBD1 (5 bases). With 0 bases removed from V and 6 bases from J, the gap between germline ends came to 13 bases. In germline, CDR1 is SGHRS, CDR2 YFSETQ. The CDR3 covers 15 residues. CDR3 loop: CASSLEGASGQPQHF. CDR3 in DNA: TGCGCCAGCAGCTTGGAAGGGGCATCAGGTCAGCCCCAGCATTTT.

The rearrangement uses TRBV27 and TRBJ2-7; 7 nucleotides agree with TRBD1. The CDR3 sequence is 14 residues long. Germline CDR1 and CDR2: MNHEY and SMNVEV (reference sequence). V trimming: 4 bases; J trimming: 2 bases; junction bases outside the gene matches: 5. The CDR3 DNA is TGTGCCAGCAGTTCAGGGGACAGCCCCTACGAGCAGTACTTC. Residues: CASSSGDSPYEQYF.